This TCR beta chain stems from a study of T and B cells in COVID-19 patients. TRB rearrangements were amplified by multiplex PCR with BIOMED2 TRB-A/B primers. TCRdb called the multiplex PCR reads again in MiXCR, with one record for every CDR3 protein. Among about 15,000 distinct CDR3 sequences listed, 25% to 30% were seen once. V dropped 6 bases and J dropped 5 bases, with 9 bases sitting between them. CDR3 length equals 12 residues. Germline V gene lookup returns CDR1 SGHNT and CDR2 YENEEA. Each TRB amplification used roughly 250-550 ng of genomic DNA from blood. The sequenced sample was blood. This receptor was taken from a human donor who had recovered from COVID-19. J is TRBJ2-3 and V is TRBV11-3, with D tentatively TRBD2 (5 bases). In DNA, the CDR3 is TGTGCCAGCAGACTAGAGCAAGATACGCAGTATTTT. Encoded protein: CASRLEQDTQYF. Supplemented by reference TRBV11-3 and TRBJ2-3, the full variable domain reads EAGVVQSPRYKIIEKKQPVAFWCNPISGHNTLYWYLQNLGQGPELLIRYENEEAVDDSQLPKDRFSAERLKGVDSTLKIQPAELGDSAVYLCASRLEQDTQYFGPGTRLTVL.